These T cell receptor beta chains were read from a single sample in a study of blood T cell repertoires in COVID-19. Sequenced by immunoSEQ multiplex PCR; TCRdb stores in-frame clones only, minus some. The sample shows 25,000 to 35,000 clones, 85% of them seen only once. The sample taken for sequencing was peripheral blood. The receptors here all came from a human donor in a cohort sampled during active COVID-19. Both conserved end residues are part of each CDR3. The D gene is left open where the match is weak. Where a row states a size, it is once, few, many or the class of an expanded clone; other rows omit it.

CDR3nt: TGTGCCATCAGTGGTTTTTCGGACAGGCCGAACACTGAAGCTTTCTTT; CDR3aa: CAISGFSDRPNTEAFF; j_gene: TRBJ1-1; abundance: .; d_gene: TRBD1; v_gene: TRBV10-3
CDR3nt: TGTGCCAGCAGTGGACCGGGACTAGCGGAGCTGTTTTTT; CDR3aa: CASSGPGLAELFF; j_gene: TRBJ2-2; abundance: .; d_gene: TRBD2; v_gene: TRBV28
CDR3nt: TGTGCCAGCAGTTCGCGGGGTTTCCCCTACAATGAGCAGTTCTTC; CDR3aa: CASSSRGFPYNEQFF; j_gene: TRBJ2-1; abundance: .; d_gene: .; v_gene: TRBV11-1
CDR3nt: TGTGCCAGCAGCTTCTGGGACAGGGGTATCGAGCAGTACTTC; CDR3aa: CASSFWDRGIEQYF; j_gene: TRBJ2-7; abundance: .; d_gene: TRBD1; v_gene: TRBV11-2
CDR3nt: TGTGCCAGCAGTTGGACAGGGAATGAGCAGTTCTTC; CDR3aa: CASSWTGNEQFF; j_gene: TRBJ2-1; abundance: medium-sized; d_gene: TRBD1; v_gene: TRBV12-3/TRBV12-4
CDR3nt: TGTGCCAGCAGCTTAGCAGCCGGGATCTACAATGAGCAGTTCTTC; CDR3aa: CASSLAAGIYNEQFF; j_gene: TRBJ2-1; abundance: .; d_gene: .; v_gene: TRBV7-2
CDR3nt: TGTGCCAGCAGCTTCCCCGACAGGGGTCGTAGCGAGCAGTACTTC; CDR3aa: CASSFPDRGRSEQYF; j_gene: TRBJ2-7; abundance: once; d_gene: TRBD1; v_gene: TRBV7-2
CDR3nt: TGTGCCAGCAGCTTCAACAGCTACGAGCAGTACTTC; CDR3aa: CASSFNSYEQYF; j_gene: TRBJ2-7; abundance: .; d_gene: .; v_gene: TRBV7-2
CDR3nt: TGTGCCATCAGTGAATGGGGGGCAGATACGCAGTATTTT; CDR3aa: CAISEWGADTQYF; j_gene: TRBJ2-3; abundance: .; d_gene: .; v_gene: TRBV10-3
CDR3nt: TGTGCCAGCAGTTACGGGCAGGGGCAGGGAGAGACCCAGTACTTC; CDR3aa: CASSYGQGQGETQYF; j_gene: TRBJ2-5; abundance: .; d_gene: .; v_gene: TRBV6-6
CDR3nt: TGTGCCAGCAGCCAAGATCGCACCGGGGGCAATCAGCCCCAGCATTTT; CDR3aa: CASSQDRTGGNQPQHF; j_gene: TRBJ1-5; abundance: few; d_gene: .; v_gene: TRBV3-1/TRBV3-2
CDR3nt: TGCGCCAGCAGCTGGGTAGCGGGAAACACCGGGGAGCTGTTTTTT; CDR3aa: CASSWVAGNTGELFF; j_gene: TRBJ2-2; abundance: .; d_gene: TRBD2; v_gene: TRBV5-1
CDR3nt: TGCGCCAGCAGCTTGACAGGCTCCTACGAGCAGTACTTC; CDR3aa: CASSLTGSYEQYF; j_gene: TRBJ2-7; abundance: .; d_gene: .; v_gene: TRBV5-1
CDR3nt: TGCAGCGTCCGGGACAGGGGGAATTCACCCCTCCACTTT; CDR3aa: CSVRDRGNSPLHF; j_gene: TRBJ1-6; abundance: once; d_gene: TRBD1; v_gene: TRBV29-1
CDR3nt: TGTGCCAGCAGCCAAAACGTGGGAGCGTCCTACAATGAGCAGTTCTTC; CDR3aa: CASSQNVGASYNEQFF; j_gene: TRBJ2-1; abundance: once; d_gene: .; v_gene: TRBV6-2/TRBV6-3
CDR3nt: TGTGCCAGCAGTTATTCTCAGGGGGCCAGTAAGCCCCAGCATTTT; CDR3aa: CASSYSQGASKPQHF; j_gene: TRBJ1-5; abundance: .; d_gene: TRBD1; v_gene: TRBV6-6
CDR3nt: TGTGCCAGCAGCTTATCGGCGGGACCCACCAACCCTGGGACCCAGTACTTC; CDR3aa: CASSLSAGPTNPGTQYF; j_gene: TRBJ2-5; abundance: .; d_gene: .; v_gene: TRBV5-6
CDR3nt: TGTGCCAGCAGTTACCGAGGGACAGGGTGGCAGTACTTC; CDR3aa: CASSYRGTGWQYF; j_gene: TRBJ2-7; abundance: .; d_gene: TRBD1; v_gene: TRBV6-6
CDR3nt: TGTGCAAGTCGCTTACCAGGGACTAGCGGGGAAGCCCGGGAGACCCAGTACTTC; CDR3aa: CASRLPGTSGEARETQYF; j_gene: TRBJ2-5; abundance: .; d_gene: .; v_gene: TRBV12-2
CDR3nt: TGTGCCAGCAGCTTGACCAGGGGGCAGGGTGGCGAAAAACTGTTTTTT; CDR3aa: CASSLTRGQGGEKLFF; j_gene: TRBJ1-4; abundance: .; d_gene: TRBD1; v_gene: TRBV5-4
CDR3nt: TGTGCCAGCAGGGACAGGGTCACTGAAGCTTTCTTT; CDR3aa: CASRDRVTEAFF; j_gene: TRBJ1-1; abundance: .; d_gene: TRBD1; v_gene: TRBV19
CDR3nt: TGCGCCAGCAGCCGGTCAGCGGGGGGACCCTACGAGCAGTACTTC; CDR3aa: CASSRSAGGPYEQYF; j_gene: TRBJ2-7; abundance: few; d_gene: TRBD2; v_gene: TRBV4-3
CDR3nt: TGTGCCAGCAAGAACCCGACAGGGGGTACCTACGAGCAGTACTTC; CDR3aa: CASKNPTGGTYEQYF; j_gene: TRBJ2-7; abundance: .; d_gene: TRBD1; v_gene: TRBV2
CDR3nt: TGTGCCAGCAGCTTAGTACAGTCTTCCTACGAGCAGTACTTC; CDR3aa: CASSLVQSSYEQYF; j_gene: TRBJ2-7; abundance: .; d_gene: .; v_gene: TRBV11-3
CDR3nt: TGTGCCAGCAGCGTCCGGTCTCAATCCTACGAGCAGTACTTC; CDR3aa: CASSVRSQSYEQYF; j_gene: TRBJ2-7; abundance: .; d_gene: .; v_gene: TRBV9
CDR3nt: TGTGCCAGCAGTTTCATCTACGAGCAGTACTTC; CDR3aa: CASSFIYEQYF; j_gene: TRBJ2-7; abundance: .; d_gene: .; v_gene: TRBV28
CDR3nt: TGCGCCAGCAGCCAACTCAGGGGCTCTGGAAACACCATATATTTT; CDR3aa: CASSQLRGSGNTIYF; j_gene: TRBJ1-3; abundance: .; d_gene: .; v_gene: TRBV4-1
CDR3nt: TGCGCCAGCAGCTTGGCCTCTACTAGCACAGATACGCAGTATTTT; CDR3aa: CASSLASTSTDTQYF; j_gene: TRBJ2-3; abundance: .; d_gene: .; v_gene: TRBV5-1
CDR3nt: TGTGCCAGCAGCTTACTGGGACAGGGAGTGGGCACTGAAGCTTTCTTT; CDR3aa: CASSLLGQGVGTEAFF; j_gene: TRBJ1-1; abundance: .; d_gene: TRBD1; v_gene: TRBV7-9
CDR3nt: TGCAGCGTTGGTGGGGAGGGTTCACAGCCCCAGCATTTT; CDR3aa: CSVGGEGSQPQHF; j_gene: TRBJ1-5; abundance: .; d_gene: .; v_gene: TRBV29-1
CDR3nt: TGTGCCAGCAGTTACGGGCGACAGGTATCGTCCTACGAGCAGTACTTC; CDR3aa: CASSYGRQVSSYEQYF; j_gene: TRBJ2-7; abundance: .; d_gene: .; v_gene: TRBV6-5
CDR3nt: TGTGCCATCAGCGCTGGACAGGGGAACTATGGCTACACCTTC; CDR3aa: CAISAGQGNYGYTF; j_gene: TRBJ1-2; abundance: .; d_gene: TRBD1; v_gene: TRBV10-3
CDR3nt: TGTGCCAGCAGCCCAGGGAAAGAGACCCAGTACTTC; CDR3aa: CASSPGKETQYF; j_gene: TRBJ2-5; abundance: .; d_gene: .; v_gene: TRBV3-1/TRBV3-2
CDR3nt: TGTGCCAGCACCCCCCGCCCGGCGGGCAATCAGCCCCAGCATTTT; CDR3aa: CASTPRPAGNQPQHF; j_gene: TRBJ1-5; abundance: .; d_gene: .; v_gene: TRBV27
CDR3nt: TGTGCCACCAGCAGAGGACAGGGGCGGGAAGAGACCCAGTACTTC; CDR3aa: CATSRGQGREETQYF; j_gene: TRBJ2-5; abundance: .; d_gene: TRBD1; v_gene: TRBV15
CDR3nt: TGCAGCGCCCGGACCAGGGAACAAGAGACCCAGTACTTC; CDR3aa: CSARTREQETQYF; j_gene: TRBJ2-5; abundance: .; d_gene: .; v_gene: TRBV29-1